This T cell receptor beta chain was observed in a study of tumor-infiltrating lymphocytes in primary liver carcinoma. General study results and limits: Tumors and blood were compared for top-250-clone fraction, and tumors had the significantly higher value (p = 0.039). Among the pair types, tumor region pairs showed more overlap than tumor-adjacent and tumor-blood pairs.

Production of TCR beta cDNA used 400 to 650 ng total RNA together with a constant-region primer. Three-round nested multiplex PCR performed with slightly modified ARM-PCR produced the TCR beta libraries. TCRdb re-derived calls from the multiplex PCR reads in MiXCR, one entry per CDR3 protein. The repertoire holds approximately 320,000 distinct CDR3 sequences, around three fifths seen once, with about 18% in the top ten. About this clonotype itself: What it binds is unknown.

In addition to blood RNA drawn from unsorted whole blood, germline DNA was extracted. The specimen sequenced was peripheral blood. The source of this sequence is a woman in her twenties or thirties with primary liver carcinoma and hepatitis B virus infection.

The DNA of the CDR3 is TGTGCCAGCAGGACCTCAACTAGTGGGAGCCCTTACTTC. It codes for CASRTSTSGSPYF. This chain connects TRBV11-2 to TRBJ2-7; possible D gene TRBD2, 5 bases. This CDR3 contains 13 residues. CDR1 is SGHAT and CDR2 is FQNNGV in the germline V gene. V gave up 6 bases and J gave up 13 bases, with 22 bases separating them.